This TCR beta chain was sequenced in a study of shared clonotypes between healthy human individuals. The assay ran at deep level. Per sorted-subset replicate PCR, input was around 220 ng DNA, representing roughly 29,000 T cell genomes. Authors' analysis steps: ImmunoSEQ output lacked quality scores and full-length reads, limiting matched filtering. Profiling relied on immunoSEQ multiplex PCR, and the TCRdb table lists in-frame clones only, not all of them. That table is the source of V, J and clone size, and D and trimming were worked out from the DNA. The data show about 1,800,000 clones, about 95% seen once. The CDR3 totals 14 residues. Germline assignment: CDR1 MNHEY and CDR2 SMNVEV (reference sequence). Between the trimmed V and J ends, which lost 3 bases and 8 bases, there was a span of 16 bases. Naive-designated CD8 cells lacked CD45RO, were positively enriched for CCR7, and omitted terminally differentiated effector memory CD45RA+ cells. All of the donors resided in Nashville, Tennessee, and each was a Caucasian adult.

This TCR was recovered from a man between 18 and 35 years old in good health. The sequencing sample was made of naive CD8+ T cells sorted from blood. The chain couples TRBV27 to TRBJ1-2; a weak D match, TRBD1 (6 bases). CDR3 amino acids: CASSLGAGTSGYTF. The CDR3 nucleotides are TGTGCCAGCAGTTTGGGGGCAGGGACTTCCGGCTACACCTTC.